This section outlines one TCR beta chain sequence together with its context. TCRdb re-analysed the 5' RACE reads in MiXCR, keeping a single row per CDR3 protein. The profile shows approximately 470,000 distinct CDR3 sequences, approximately 15% of them singletons. This entry comes from a study of identical twins. Trimming stripped 4 bases from V and 1 base from J, with 13 bases between. Germline-derived CDR1 and CDR2 are SGDLS and YYNGEE. This CDR3 contains 15 residues. The same data also contributed to another study, on yellow fever vaccine responses in identical twins.

The rearrangement links TRBV9 to TRBJ2-3; perhaps TRBD2 as D (6 bases). This receptor was identified in a woman aged 18-35 years in good health. Sequenced input: CD4+ T cells sorted from blood. The CDR3 DNA is TGTGCCAGCAGCCCAAGCGGGTGGGGCACAGATACGCAGTATTTT. This codes for CASSPSGWGTDTQYF.